This T cell receptor beta chain was obtained from a study of blood T cell repertoires in COVID-19. Original data processing: Reference gene primer amplification yielded estimated nucleated cell counts. Sequencing was performed with immunoSEQ multiplex PCR; in TCRdb, only in-frame clones are kept and a portion is missing. The DNA was the basis for D and trimming; V, J and clone size are from that table. Of fewer than 250,000 clones in the sample, around nine tenths were seen once. Sequencing used peripheral blood. The receptor comes from a man between 60 and 75 years old with acute or convalescent COVID-19.

CDR3 bases: TGTGCCAGCAGTTACTCGGGACAAAGCTCCTACAATGAGCAGTTCTTC. Translation: CASSYSGQSSYNEQFF. This chain joins TRBV6-5 and TRBJ2-1; D possibly corresponds to TRBD1 (6 bases). This CDR3 has 16 amino acids. Deletions cut 0 bases from V and 0 bases from J, with 9 bases between. Looked up from germline, CDR1 is MNHEY and CDR2 is SVGAGI.